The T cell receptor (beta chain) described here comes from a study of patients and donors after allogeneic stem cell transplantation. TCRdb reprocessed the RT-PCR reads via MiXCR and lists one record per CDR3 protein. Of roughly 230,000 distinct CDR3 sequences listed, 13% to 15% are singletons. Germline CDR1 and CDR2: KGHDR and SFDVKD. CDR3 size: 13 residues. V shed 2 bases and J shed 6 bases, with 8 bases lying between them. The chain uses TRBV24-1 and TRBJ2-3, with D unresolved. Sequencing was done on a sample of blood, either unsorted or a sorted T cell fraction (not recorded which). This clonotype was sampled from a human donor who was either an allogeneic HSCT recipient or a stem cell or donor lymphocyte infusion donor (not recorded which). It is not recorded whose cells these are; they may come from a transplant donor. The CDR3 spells CATSDSRADTQYF. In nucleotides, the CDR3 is TGTGCCACCAGTGATTCAAGAGCGGATACGCAGTATTTT.